The next 15 T cell receptor beta chains were all read from a single sample in a study of cytomegalovirus exposure and HLA in healthy donors. A multiplex PCR was run with 60 Vbeta primers and 13 Jbeta primers. This table comes from immunoSEQ multiplex PCR, and its TCRdb copy is limited to in-frame clones, with some not included. This sample has 65,000 to 95,000 clones, with about 75% found just once. Sequencing input: PBMCs. The receptors shown here come from a man in his 70s in good health and CMV-seronegative.

The V gene is TRBV20-1, the J gene TRBJ1-1; D is ambiguous. The CDR3 runs to 11 residues. V lost 2 bases to trimming and J lost 2 bases, with 3 bases between them. In germline, CDR1 is DFQATT, CDR2 SNEGSKA (reference sequence). The CDR3 sequence is CSARPNTEAFF. The DNA of the CDR3 is TGCAGTGCTAGACCTAACACTGAAGCTTTCTTT.

The chain recombines TRBV10-3 with TRBJ2-1; TRBD1 is a possible D gene (6 bases). V lost 10 bases and J 5 bases, leaving 12 bases between the germline ends. CDR1 is ENHRY, CDR2 SYGVKD, per germline. This CDR3 has 12 residues. For the CDR3, the DNA is TGTGCCACTGGACAGTTGGACAATGAGCAGTTCTTC. It is translated as CATGQLDNEQFF.

The chain uses TRBV6-5 and TRBJ2-3; D is unclear. Germline CDR1 and CDR2: MNHEY and SVGAGI. CDR3 length equals 10 residues. The germline V and J ends were trimmed by 9 bases and 6 bases, with 7 bases remaining between them. Here the CDR3 reads CARMEDTQYF. CDR3 coding DNA: TGTGCCAGGATGGAGGATACGCAGTATTTT.

In this sample, this clone turned up a few times. The genes are TRBV28 and TRBJ2-2, with D hard to call. This CDR3 comprises 12 residues. Trimming cost V 6 bases and J 5 bases, with 7 bases left between them. CDR1 and CDR2 (germline): MDHEN, SYDVKM. In DNA, the CDR3 is TGTGCCAGCAGCTACGGGACCGGGGAGCTGTTTTTT. This translates into CASSYGTGELFF.

The chain is built from TRBV7-9 and TRBJ1-5; 7 positions agree with TRBD1. This CDR3 is built from 16 residues. Unmatched junction bases numbered 10, after V lost 4 bases and J lost 4 bases. Germline V gives CDR1 SEHNR, CDR2 FQNEAQ (reference sequence). CDR3 sequence: CASSSTGAGGNQPQHF. The CDR3, as DNA: TGTGCCAGCAGCTCAACAGGGGCCGGTGGGAATCAGCCCCAGCATTTT. Full variable domain (missing parts from reference TRBV7-9 and TRBJ1-5): DTGVSQNPRHKITKRGQNVTFRCDPISEHNRLYWYRQTLGQGPEFLTYFQNEAQLEKSRLLSDRFSAERPKGSFSTLEIQRTEQGDSAMYLCASSSTGAGGNQPQHFGDGTRLSIL.

The chain links TRBV30 to TRBJ1-2; perhaps TRBD1 as D (5 bases). This CDR3 is built from 14 residues. Looked up from germline, CDR1 is GTSNPN and CDR2 is SVGIG (reference sequence). Trimming cost V 0 bases and J 2 bases, with 10 bases left between them. The CDR3 nucleotides read TGTGCCTGGAGTGTTAGGGGTCTAAACTATGGCTACACCTTC. Residues: CAWSVRGLNYGYTF.

This clone appeared a single time. V and J are TRBV7-2 and TRBJ1-6; 9 bases map to TRBD1. The germline V gene has CDR1 SGHTA and CDR2 FQGNSA. This CDR3 has 16 amino acids. V lost 4 bases and J lost 8; bases outside the gene matches: 9. CDR3: CASSYFSDRGDSPLHF. DNA for the CDR3: TGTGCCAGCAGCTATTTCTCGGACAGGGGAGATTCACCCCTCCACTTT.

The chain has TRBV7-9 and TRBJ2-3, with D possibly TRBD1 on 8 matching bases. The CDR3 loop spans 16 amino acids. The V gene lost 4 bases and the J gene lost 0 bases, with 14 bases spanning the gap. CDR1 is SEHNR, CDR2 FQNEAQ, per germline (reference sequence). CDR3 region: CASSSGQGGSTDTQYF. The CDR3 bases are TGTGCCAGCAGCTCTGGACAGGGAGGGAGCACAGATACGCAGTATTTT. Filled out from reference TRBV7-9 and TRBJ2-3, the complete variable domain reads DTGVSQNPRHKITKRGQNVTFRCDPISEHNRLYWYRQTLGQGPEFLTYFQNEAQLEKSRLLSDRFSAERPKGSFSTLEIQRTEQGDSAMYLCASSSGQGGSTDTQYFGPGTRLTVL.

The chain uses TRBV14 and TRBJ2-1; the match to TRBD1 covers 9 bases. The CDR3 loop spans 15 amino acids. Germline V gene lookup returns CDR1 SGHDN and CDR2 FVKESK. V shed 6 bases and J 5 bases; nucleotides not matched to a gene: 8. The CDR3 region has the DNA TGTGCCAGCAGTAATACAGGGGGCGCCAACAATGAGCAGTTCTTC. Translated: CASSNTGGANNEQFF.

This chain links TRBV4-1 with TRBJ1-1, with 7 bases fitting TRBD1. The CDR3 sequence is 15 residues long. Germline V gene lookup returns CDR1 MGHRA and CDR2 YSYEKL. The V and J ends lost 1 base and 1 base, in that order; junction bases with no gene match: 3. Here the CDR3 reads CASSQVGQTNTEAFF. The DNA of the CDR3 is TGCGCCAGCAGCCAAGTGGGACAGACGAACACTGAAGCTTTCTTT.

The rearrangement joins TRBV7-9 to TRBJ2-3; 10 bases line up with TRBD2. The CDR3 totals 15 residues. Germline CDR1 and CDR2: SEHNR and FQNEAQ (reference sequence). The ends lost 5 bases at V and 6 bases at J; junction bases unmatched: 8. Here the CDR3 DNA reads TGTGCCAGCAGCGAACTAGCGGGGCCCCGGGATACGCAGTATTTT. Protein product: CASSELAGPRDTQYF.

This chain uses TRBV5-1 with TRBJ2-7, with D possibly matching TRBD1 (5 bases). V was clipped by 0 bases and J by 4 bases, with 11 bases between them. There are 14 residues in the CDR3. Germline CDR1 is SGHRS and CDR2 is YFSETQ. CDR3 coding DNA: TGCGCCAGCAGCTTGGAGGCAGGGCGGTACGAGCAGTACTTC. Residues: CASSLEAGRYEQYF.

This clone was observed a single time. The CDR3 is CSVAVGGDYGYTF. CDR3 coding DNA: TGCAGCGTTGCGGTCGGGGGGGACTATGGCTACACCTTC. V gene TRBV29-1 combines with J gene TRBJ1-2; a possible D gene is TRBD1 (5 bases). This CDR3 region has 13 residues. V lost 4 bases, J lost 3 bases, and 12 bases lay in between. Germline V gives CDR1 SQVTM, CDR2 ANQGSEA. The whole variable domain, filled in from reference TRBV29-1 and TRBJ1-2, reads SAVISQKPSRDICQRGTSLTIQCQVDSQVTMMFWYRQQPGQSLTLIATANQGSEATYESGFVIDKFPISRPNLTFSTLTVSNMSPEDSSIYLCSVAVGGDYGYTFGSGTRLTVV.

This clone came up a few times. The chain uses TRBV6-1 and TRBJ1-6; D unclear. The CDR3 sequence is 17 residues long. The germline CDR1 and CDR2 sequences are MNHNS and SASEGT. Trimming cost V 1 base and J 7 bases, with 17 bases left between them. CDR3 sequence: CASSEVVGLSKNSPLHF. For the CDR3, the DNA is TGTGCCAGCAGTGAAGTGGTTGGGCTTTCGAAAAATTCACCCCTCCACTTT.

DNA of the CDR3: TGTGCCAGCAGCTTAGACGCGGGTACCTACAATGAGCAGTTCTTC. The encoded protein is CASSLDAGTYNEQFF. The J gene is TRBJ2-1, the V gene TRBV7-9; a weak D match, TRBD2 (5 bases). Per germline, CDR1 SEHNR and CDR2 FQNEAQ (reference sequence). The CDR3 length is 15 residues. The V end lost 1 base, the J end lost 2 bases, and 9 bases lay between the germline ends.